The clone carrying this TCR beta chain was counted many times. The sample is drawn from a study of glioma-infiltrating T cells. Germline CDR1 reads SGHTS; CDR2 reads YDEGEE. The length of the CDR3 is 11 residues. V was shortened by 1 base and J by 6 bases, with 4 bases between the two germline ends. Amplification of TCR alpha and beta CDR3 regions from RNA used iRepertoire nested multiplex PCR. TCRdb itself ran the multiplex PCR reads through MiXCR, one entry per CDR3 protein. The repertoire includes some 190,000 distinct CDR3 sequences, over 30% of them detected once, and around 20% sits in the top ten.

J is TRBJ1-2 and V is TRBV5-8; D gene uncertain. The sequence was collected from a human donor with low-grade glioma or glioblastoma, undergoing nonglioma brain surgery, or in good health (not recorded which). Input material: glioma tissue, nonneoplastic brain tissue, or PBMCs (not recorded which). The CDR3 sequence is CASSLYDGYTF. DNA for the CDR3: TGTGCCAGCAGCTTGTATGATGGCTACACCTTC. The whole variable domain, filled in from reference TRBV5-8 and TRBJ1-2, reads EAGVTQSPTHLIKTRGQQATLRCSPISGHTSVYWYQQALGLGLQFLLWYDEGEERNRGNFPPRFSGRQFPNYSSELNVNALELEDSALYLCASSLYDGYTFGSGTRLTVV.